Below, one T cell receptor (beta chain) is given with its context. What it recognizes is unknown. Distinct nucleotide sequences in the sample also encode this CDR3. V was trimmed by 1 base and J by 0 bases, leaving 10 bases between them. The length of the CDR3 is 15 residues. Germline CDR1 and CDR2: SGHAT and FQNNGV. In the original analysis: As immunoSEQ supplied junction-only sequences (without quality scores), filtering differed. The table came from immunoSEQ multiplex PCR; TCRdb's copy has only in-frame clones and leaves some out. Clone size and V and J calls were adopted from that table, with D and trimming inferred from the DNA. The sample includes roughly 1,800,000 clones, approximately 94% of them seen just once. These data come from a study of shared clonotypes between healthy human individuals. The overall study: Donors had three CD4 naive, three CD4 memory, two CD8 naive and one CD8 memory plate apiece. Study-level results: Measured sharing among donors was expected to vary with sequencing depth.

CD45RO negativity and positive selection for CCR7 defined naive CD8 cells, a population that excluded terminally differentiated effector memory CD45RA+ cells. This receptor was taken from a man between 18 and 29 years old in good health. The sample taken for sequencing was naive CD8+ T cells sorted from blood. The V call is TRBV11-2, the J call TRBJ2-7; D gene ambiguous. The CDR3 loop is CASSLVAGSSYEQYF. In nucleotides, the CDR3 is TGTGCCAGCAGCTTAGTGGCAGGTAGCTCCTACGAGCAGTACTTC.